This TCR beta chain appears in the sequencing data of a study of PD-L1 blockade in urothelial cancer. Study-level background: Across blood samples, T cells had a median count of around 150,000.

The time point here: pretreatment peripheral blood. Assay: immunoSEQ multiplex PCR; the TCRdb copy retains only in-frame clones and omits some. This repertoire shows about 88,000 clones, more than 80% found once; its top ten account for 0.85% to 1%. The germline V gene has CDR1 ENHRY and CDR2 SYGVKD. The CDR3 has 13 amino acids. Deletions cut 4 bases from V and 4 bases from J, with 8 bases between. The V gene is TRBV10-3, the J gene TRBJ2-1, with D uncertain. The starting material was PBMCs, obtained around atezolizumab (anti-PD-L1) treatment. This TCR came from a woman of 80 years or more with urothelial cancer. The DNA for the CDR3 is TGTGCCATCAGTGTAGTCTCGTACAATGAGCAGTTCTTC. This sequence encodes CAISVVSYNEQFF.